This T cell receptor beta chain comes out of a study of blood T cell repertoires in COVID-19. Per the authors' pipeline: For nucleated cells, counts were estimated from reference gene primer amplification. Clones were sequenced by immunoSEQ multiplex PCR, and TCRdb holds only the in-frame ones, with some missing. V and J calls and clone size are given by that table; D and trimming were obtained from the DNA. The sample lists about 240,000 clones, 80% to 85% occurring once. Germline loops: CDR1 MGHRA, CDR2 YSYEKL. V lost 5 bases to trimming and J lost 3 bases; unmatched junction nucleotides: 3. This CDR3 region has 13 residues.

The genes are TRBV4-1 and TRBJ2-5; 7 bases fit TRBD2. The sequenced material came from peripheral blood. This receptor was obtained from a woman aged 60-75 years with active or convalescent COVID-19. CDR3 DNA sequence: TGCGCCAGCAGCGACGGACTAGAAGAGACCCAGTACTTC. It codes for CASSDGLEETQYF.